Below, 3 T cell receptor beta chains from the same sample are listed, as sequenced in a study of OX40 agonist ivuxolimab in advanced cancers. Sequencing used immunoSEQ multiplex PCR; TCRdb keeps in-frame clones, though not all of them. The table includes tens of thousands of clones, around 82% detected once. The specimen was CD4+ or CD8+ T cells sorted from blood, collected in a trial of the OX40 agonist ivuxolimab. These receptor sequences come from an adult with an advanced solid tumor such as melanoma, head and neck, liver or kidney cancer.

The V gene is TRBV7-2, the J gene TRBJ2-1; a possible D gene is TRBD2 (6 bases). Germline CDR1 SGHTA, CDR2 FQGNSA. V was clipped by 1 base and J by 2 bases, with 12 bases between them. The CDR3 covers 16 residues. CDR3 region: CASSLGWEVTYNEQFF. The CDR3 DNA reads as TGTGCCAGCAGCTTAGGCTGGGAGGTAACCTACAATGAGCAGTTCTTC.

The chain links TRBV6-1 to TRBJ1-1, with D unresolved. V dropped 2 bases and J dropped 6 bases, with 10 bases sitting between them. CDR3 length: 13 amino acids. Looked up from germline, CDR1 is MNHNS and CDR2 is SASEGT. The CDR3, as DNA: TGTGCCAGCAGTGAAACTTATCTTTCTGAAGCTTTCTTT. Protein sequence: CASSETYLSEAFF.

This chain connects TRBV19 to TRBJ2-3, with D maybe TRBD2 (6 bases). Trimming left V 3 bases short and J 1 base short, with 14 bases between. Germline V gene lookup returns CDR1 LNHDA and CDR2 SQIVND (reference sequence). The CDR3 extends over 16 amino acids. This chain's CDR3 is CASSILRGSGTDTQYF. The CDR3, as DNA: TGTGCCAGTAGTATTTTGCGGGGATCAGGCACAGATACGCAGTATTTT.